The rows below give T cell receptor beta chains drawn from one sample of a study of CD8+ T cells in alopecia areata. This table comes from immunoSEQ multiplex PCR, and its TCRdb copy is limited to in-frame clones, with some not included. This sample has around 190,000 clones, with more than 50% found just once. The sample comprised CD8+ T cells sorted from blood. These receptors originate from a human donor in good health. CDR3s include the opening cysteine and the closing phenylalanine or tryptophan. Fields, in order: D gene, clone size, J gene, V gene, CDR3 protein, CDR3 DNA. The D gene is left open where the match is weak. Size is omitted from some rows. Given values are once, few, many or a class for expanded clones.

NA,NA,TRBJ1-5,TRBV7-6,CASSLEAATNPALNQPQHF,TGTGCCAGCAGCTTAGAGGCAGCCACTAACCCGGCCCTCAATCAGCCCCAGCATTTT
NA,NA,TRBJ1-2,TRBV15,CATSRVVTGIYGYTF,TGTGCCACCAGCAGAGTGGTTACAGGGATCTATGGCTACACCTTC
NA,NA,TRBJ2-1,TRBV6-5,CASSMTGPYNEQFF,TGTGCCAGCAGCATGACGGGTCCCTACAATGAGCAGTTCTTC
NA,few,TRBJ2-4,TRBV30,CAWSSDAEVQYF,TGTGCCTGGAGTTCAGACGCCGAGGTTCAGTACTTC
NA,NA,TRBJ1-5,TRBV5-6,CASSHRQIQPQHF,TGTGCCAGCAGCCATCGGCAAATCCAGCCCCAGCATTTT
NA,NA,TRBJ1-2,TRBV29-1,CSVEDREGYTF,TGCAGCGTTGAAGATCGAGAAGGCTACACCTTC
NA,NA,TRBJ1-2,TRBV27,CASSLSSWGVPYGYTF,TGTGCCAGCAGTTTATCGTCATGGGGGGTCCCCTATGGCTACACCTTC
TRBD1,NA,TRBJ2-7,TRBV29-1,CSAQMGDRGHEQYF,TGCAGCGCACAAATGGGGGACAGGGGTCACGAGCAGTACTTC
NA,NA,TRBJ2-5,TRBV2,CASSDLGLQETQYF,TGTGCCAGCAGTGATTTGGGGCTCCAAGAGACCCAGTACTTC
TRBD1,few,TRBJ1-1,TRBV13,CASSTQGAKTEAFF,TGTGCCAGCAGCACCCAGGGGGCGAAGACTGAAGCTTTCTTT
TRBD1,few,TRBJ2-1,TRBV7-6,CASSWGGTGAYNEQFF,TGTGCCAGCAGCTGGGGGGGGACAGGGGCTTACAATGAGCAGTTCTTC
NA,NA,TRBJ1-1,TRBV29-1,CSVEPVGTEAFF,TGCAGCGTTGAACCCGTCGGGACTGAAGCTTTCTTT
NA,NA,TRBJ1-1,TRBV20-1,CSALIAPEAFF,TGCAGCGCCCTGATTGCGCCTGAAGCTTTCTTT
TRBD2,NA,TRBJ2-5,TRBV5-1,CASSTRLAGASETQYF,TGCGCCAGCAGCACCCGACTAGCGGGGGCGTCGGAGACCCAGTACTTC
NA,few,TRBJ2-1,TRBV29-1,CSVAGGAYEQFF,TGCAGCGTAGCAGGGGGGGCGTATGAGCAGTTCTTC
TRBD2,NA,TRBJ2-1,TRBV9,CASSVAGTSEGGSYNEQFF,TGTGCCAGCAGCGTAGCTGGGACTAGCGAAGGGGGCTCCTACAATGAGCAGTTCTTC
NA,NA,TRBJ2-1,TRBV15,CATSRSRGAHEQFF,TGTGCCACCAGCAGATCCCGGGGGGCGCATGAGCAGTTCTTC
TRBD1,NA,TRBJ1-6,TRBV25-1,CASSAGQSSPLHF,TGTGCCAGCAGTGCGGGACAGTCATCACCCCTCCACTTT
TRBD1,NA,TRBJ2-5,TRBV6-4,CASPGQGARETQYF,TGTGCCAGTCCGGGACAGGGGGCGCGGGAGACCCAGTACTTC
NA,NA,TRBJ2-5,TRBV5-6,CASSLGQVQETQYF,TGTGCCAGCAGCTTGGGGCAGGTCCAAGAGACCCAGTACTTC
TRBD1,few,TRBJ2-1,TRBV11-3,CASSLPTGLNEQFF,TGTGCCAGCAGCCTCCCGACAGGGTTGAATGAGCAGTTCTTC
TRBD1,NA,TRBJ2-7,TRBV6-5,CASSLTGESYEQYF,TGTGCCAGCAGTCTGACAGGGGAATCCTACGAGCAGTACTTC
NA,few,TRBJ2-5,TRBV2,CASSEDPTEGPETQYF,TGTGCCAGCAGTGAAGACCCGACGGAGGGTCCGGAGACCCAGTACTTC
NA,NA,TRBJ2-3,TRBV2,CASSGGLTGADTQYF,TGTGCCAGCAGCGGGGGACTGACGGGGGCAGATACGCAGTATTTT
TRBD1,few,TRBJ2-1,TRBV18,CASSPLDRAYNEQFF,TGTGCCAGCTCACCACTTGACAGGGCCTACAATGAGCAGTTCTTC
NA,few,TRBJ1-4,TRBV11-2,CASSLGGTSPNEKLFF,TGTGCCAGCAGCTTAGGGGGGACCTCCCCTAATGAAAAACTGTTTTTT
NA,NA,TRBJ1-2,TRBV13,CASSLPGAPVEGYTF,TGTGCCAGCAGCTTACCCGGGGCCCCAGTCGAAGGCTACACCTTC
NA,NA,TRBJ2-7,TRBV5-6,CASSLGDSPYEQYF,TGTGCCAGCAGCTTAGGGGATTCCCCCTACGAGCAGTACTTC
NA,NA,TRBJ1-1,TRBV27,CASSIYRSKDTEAFF,TGTGCCAGCAGTATCTACAGGTCGAAGGACACTGAAGCTTTCTTT